These T cell receptor beta chains were read from a single sample in a study of blood T cell repertoires in COVID-19. Method: immunoSEQ multiplex PCR; TCRdb's copy keeps in-frame clones and lacks some. Of over 150,000 clones in the sample, about 88% were seen once. Sequenced sample: PBMCs or T cells enriched from blood (not recorded which). These receptor sequences come from a man aged 50 to 59 who had recovered from COVID-19. Both conserved end residues are part of each CDR3. A D gene is named only where the DNA matches it firmly. The size entry is marked missing in some rows and otherwise reads once, few, many or a size class.

V gene: TRBV5-6
J gene: TRBJ1-6
clone size: .
D gene: .
CDR3 DNA: TGTGCCAGCAGCTTCCAGGGTGGAAATTCACCCCTCCACTTT
CDR3 protein: CASSFQGGNSPLHF

V gene: TRBV27
J gene: TRBJ1-1
clone size: .
D gene: .
CDR3 DNA: TGTGCCAGCAGTTTCTCGACATTGGGGAACACTGAAGCTTTCTTT
CDR3 protein: CASSFSTLGNTEAFF

V gene: TRBV6-2/TRBV6-3
J gene: TRBJ1-5
clone size: .
D gene: .
CDR3 DNA: TGTGCCAGCAGTTATGCGGGGCAGCCCCAGCATTTT
CDR3 protein: CASSYAGQPQHF

V gene: TRBV27
J gene: TRBJ1-5
clone size: .
D gene: .
CDR3 DNA: TGTGCCAGCAGTCCGGTTTCTGGTAGCAATCAGCCCCAGCATTTT
CDR3 protein: CASSPVSGSNQPQHF

V gene: TRBV19
J gene: TRBJ2-2
clone size: .
D gene: .
CDR3 DNA: TGTGCCAGTAGTAAGACAGGGAACACCGGGGAGCTGTTTTTT
CDR3 protein: CASSKTGNTGELFF

V gene: TRBV19
J gene: TRBJ1-5
clone size: .
D gene: .
CDR3 DNA: TGTGCCAGTAGACCAACAGGGTCAAGACAGCCCCAGCATTTT
CDR3 protein: CASRPTGSRQPQHF

V gene: TRBV11-3
J gene: TRBJ1-3
clone size: .
D gene: TRBD1
CDR3 DNA: TGTGCCAGCAGCTTATCCGGGACAGGGGGCGCTGGAAACACCATATATTTT
CDR3 protein: CASSLSGTGGAGNTIYF

V gene: TRBV6-2/TRBV6-3
J gene: TRBJ1-1
clone size: .
D gene: TRBD1
CDR3 DNA: TGTGCCAGCAGCAAGACAGGGGGTCGGACTGAAGCTTTCTTT
CDR3 protein: CASSKTGGRTEAFF

V gene: TRBV5-1
J gene: TRBJ2-3
clone size: .
D gene: TRBD2
CDR3 DNA: TGCGCCAGCAGCTTGCTTGGGACTAGCGGACCCACAGATACGCAGTATTTT
CDR3 protein: CASSLLGTSGPTDTQYF

V gene: TRBV25-1
J gene: TRBJ2-7
clone size: once
D gene: TRBD1
CDR3 DNA: TGTGCCAGCAGTGAACGGACAGGGGTCTCCTACGAGCAGTACTTC
CDR3 protein: CASSERTGVSYEQYF

V gene: TRBV7-7
J gene: TRBJ2-1
clone size: .
D gene: TRBD2
CDR3 DNA: TGTGCTAGCAGCGCGGGACTAGCGGGGCTGGGTGAGCAGTTCTTC
CDR3 protein: CASSAGLAGLGEQFF

V gene: TRBV2
J gene: TRBJ2-5
clone size: .
D gene: TRBD2
CDR3 DNA: TGTGCCAGCAGTGAAAGGGGACTAGCGGGGAGCAAGACCCAGTACTTC
CDR3 protein: CASSERGLAGSKTQYF

V gene: TRBV19
J gene: TRBJ2-1
clone size: .
D gene: TRBD2
CDR3 DNA: TGTGCCAGTAGTATTTTGGGAGGAGCGGGGGTGCGCAATGAGCAGTTCTTC
CDR3 protein: CASSILGGAGVRNEQFF

V gene: TRBV6-5
J gene: TRBJ2-1
clone size: once
D gene: TRBD2
CDR3 DNA: TGTGCCAGCAGCCTAGCGGGGGGGCTTGATGAGCAGTTCTTC
CDR3 protein: CASSLAGGLDEQFF

V gene: TRBV9
J gene: TRBJ1-1
clone size: .
D gene: .
CDR3 DNA: TGTGCCAGCAGCGTAGGCACCCGAGGCACTGAAGCTTTCTTT
CDR3 protein: CASSVGTRGTEAFF

V gene: TRBV7-9
J gene: TRBJ2-2
clone size: .
D gene: .
CDR3 DNA: TGTGCCAGCCCCTCCTCTCGGGGGGCGGCCGGGGAGCTGTTTTTT
CDR3 protein: CASPSSRGAAGELFF

V gene: TRBV5-5
J gene: TRBJ1-2
clone size: .
D gene: TRBD1
CDR3 DNA: TGTGCCAGCAGCTATAGACAGGGGACAGTCTACACCTTC
CDR3 protein: CASSYRQGTVYTF

V gene: TRBV2
J gene: TRBJ2-3
clone size: .
D gene: TRBD2
CDR3 DNA: TGTGCCAGCAGTCTAGCGGAAGGAGATACGCAGTATTTT
CDR3 protein: CASSLAEGDTQYF

V gene: TRBV5-1
J gene: TRBJ1-2
clone size: few
D gene: TRBD1
CDR3 DNA: TGCGCCAGCAGCCCGGGACAGAGCCTCTATGGCTACACCTTC
CDR3 protein: CASSPGQSLYGYTF

V gene: TRBV6-6
J gene: TRBJ1-6
clone size: .
D gene: TRBD1
CDR3 DNA: TGTGCCAGCAGTCGATCGGGACAGCGGAATTCACCCCTCCACTTT
CDR3 protein: CASSRSGQRNSPLHF

V gene: TRBV6-5
J gene: TRBJ1-4
clone size: .
D gene: TRBD1
CDR3 DNA: TGTGCCAGCAGTTACTCTCCGCAGGGGGCGTATGAAAAACTGTTTTTT
CDR3 protein: CASSYSPQGAYEKLFF

V gene: TRBV9
J gene: TRBJ2-7
clone size: .
D gene: .
CDR3 DNA: TGTGCCAGCAGCGGTCTCAGGGATGCGGGGGAGCAGTACTTC
CDR3 protein: CASSGLRDAGEQYF

V gene: TRBV9
J gene: TRBJ2-7
clone size: .
D gene: .
CDR3 DNA: TGTGCCAGCAGCGCAGCCTCAGGGGGGAGCCACGAGCAGTACTTC
CDR3 protein: CASSAASGGSHEQYF

V gene: TRBV5-1
J gene: TRBJ1-2
clone size: once
D gene: TRBD1
CDR3 DNA: TGCGCCAGCAGCCCGGGACAGCGAAATGGCTACACCTTC
CDR3 protein: CASSPGQRNGYTF

V gene: TRBV19
J gene: TRBJ1-1
clone size: once
D gene: .
CDR3 DNA: TGTGCCAGTAGTAGGGAGGCATCAACTGAAGCTTTCTTT
CDR3 protein: CASSREASTEAFF

V gene: TRBV7-9
J gene: TRBJ2-3
clone size: .
D gene: .
CDR3 DNA: TGTGCCAGCAGCTTACAGGGGCCCGGAGATACGCAGTATTTT
CDR3 protein: CASSLQGPGDTQYF

V gene: TRBV25-1
J gene: TRBJ1-1
clone size: few
D gene: TRBD1
CDR3 DNA: TGTGCCAGCACCAGGACAGGGGCGAACACTGAAGCTTTCTTT
CDR3 protein: CASTRTGANTEAFF

V gene: TRBV29-1
J gene: TRBJ1-5
clone size: few
D gene: TRBD1
CDR3 DNA: TGCAGCGTCGGAACGGGGACAGACAGCAATCAGCCCCAGCATTTT
CDR3 protein: CSVGTGTDSNQPQHF

V gene: TRBV20-1
J gene: TRBJ2-3
clone size: .
D gene: .
CDR3 DNA: TGCAGTGCTAGTCGCGCGGGGCCAACAGATACGCAGTATTTT
CDR3 protein: CSASRAGPTDTQYF

V gene: TRBV7-2
J gene: TRBJ1-2
clone size: .
D gene: .
CDR3 DNA: TGTGCCAGCAGCCGCCCCCGGGCAGGGCATGGCTACACCTTC
CDR3 protein: CASSRPRAGHGYTF

V gene: TRBV7-2
J gene: TRBJ2-7
clone size: once
D gene: .
CDR3 DNA: TGTGCCAGCAGCTTAGGGTCGCAGGTTGGCAACGAGCAGTACTTC
CDR3 protein: CASSLGSQVGNEQYF

V gene: TRBV27
J gene: TRBJ2-1
clone size: .
D gene: .
CDR3 DNA: TGTGCCAGCAGTTTATACTATGGTGCGGGGACGCGCTCCTACAATGAGCAGTTCTTC
CDR3 protein: CASSLYYGAGTRSYNEQFF

V gene: TRBV19
J gene: TRBJ1-3
clone size: .
D gene: TRBD1
CDR3 DNA: TGTGCCAGCAACGACAGGGGGGCTGGAAACACCATATATTTT
CDR3 protein: CASNDRGAGNTIYF

V gene: TRBV6-5
J gene: TRBJ1-5
clone size: .
D gene: .
CDR3 DNA: TGTGCCAGCAGAGTGACAGTTTATCAGCCCCAGCATTTT
CDR3 protein: CASRVTVYQPQHF